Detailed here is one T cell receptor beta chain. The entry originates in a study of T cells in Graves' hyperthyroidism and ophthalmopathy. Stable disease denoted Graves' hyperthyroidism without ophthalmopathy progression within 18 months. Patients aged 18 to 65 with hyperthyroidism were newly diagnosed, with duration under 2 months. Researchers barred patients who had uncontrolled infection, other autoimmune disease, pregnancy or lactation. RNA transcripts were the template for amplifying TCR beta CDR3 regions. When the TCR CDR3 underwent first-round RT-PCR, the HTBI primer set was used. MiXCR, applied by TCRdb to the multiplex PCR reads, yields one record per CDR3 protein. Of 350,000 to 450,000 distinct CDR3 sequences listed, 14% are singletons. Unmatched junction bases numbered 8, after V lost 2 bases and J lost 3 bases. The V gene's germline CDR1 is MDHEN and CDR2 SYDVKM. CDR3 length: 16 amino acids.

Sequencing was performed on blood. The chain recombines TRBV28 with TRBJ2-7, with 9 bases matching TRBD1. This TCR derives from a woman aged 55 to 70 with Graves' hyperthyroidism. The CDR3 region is CASSLTNGQGIYEQYF. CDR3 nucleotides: TGTGCCAGCAGTTTAACTAACGGACAGGGGATCTACGAGCAGTACTTC. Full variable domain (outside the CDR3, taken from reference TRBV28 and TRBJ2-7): DVKVTQSSRYLVKRTGEKVFLECVQDMDHENMFWYRQDPGLGLRLIYFSYDVKMKEKGDIPEGYSVSREKKERFSLILESASTNQTSMYLCASSLTNGQGIYEQYFGPGTRLTVT.